A selection of T cell receptor beta chains follows, all from one sample in a study of response to subunit inactivated influenza vaccine. TCRdb reanalysed the RT-PCR reads using MiXCR and keeps one entry per CDR3 protein. The sample holds about 540,000 distinct CDR3 sequences, roughly a quarter seen once. These data were also reused for a study on T cells expressing NK-cell markers.

The sequencing here drew on CD4+ T cells sorted from PBMCs, taken 12 days after vaccination. These receptors came from a man aged 45-60 years who received an inactivated influenza vaccine. CDR3s include the opening cysteine and the closing phenylalanine or tryptophan. A D gene is named only where the DNA matches it firmly. Only some rows state a clone size, as once, few, many or a class for expanded clones.

few | TRBJ1-1 | NA | TRBV28 | CASSLNPGNMNTEAFF
NA | TRBJ2-1 | NA | TRBV29-1 | CSVGQRGLPYNEQFF
NA | TRBJ2-7 | TRBD2 | TRBV20-1 | CSADWTSGSYEQYF
NA | TRBJ1-2 | NA | TRBV5-1 | CASSPPGYGYTF
few | TRBJ2-7 | TRBD2 | TRBV28 | CASRRRAGDYEQYF
NA | TRBJ2-7 | NA | TRBV10-3 | CAISESRGFSSYEQYF
few | TRBJ2-7 | TRBD1 | TRBV7-2 | CASSLQRDRVSEQYF
NA | TRBJ2-1 | NA | TRBV29-1 | CSVGGSMARNNEQFF
many | TRBJ2-7 | NA | TRBV5-1 | CASSGGAGSYEQYF
few | TRBJ2-7 | NA | TRBV28 | CASRPGPYEQYF
NA | TRBJ2-3 | NA | TRBV19 | CASRMGHDRTDTQYF
many | TRBJ1-2 | NA | TRBV10-3 | CAISGPLGGKHYGYTF
NA | TRBJ1-2 | TRBD1 | TRBV7-2 | CASSSNRGSYGYTF
few | TRBJ1-5 | NA | TRBV21-1 | CASSNNAQGADQPQHF
few | TRBJ2-5 | TRBD1 | TRBV4-1 | CASSQGTGDGETQYF
NA | TRBJ2-5 | NA | TRBV25-1 | CASSDGTKETQYF
few | TRBJ1-4 | NA | TRBV4-3 | CASSQGSGRGNEKLFF
NA | TRBJ2-5 | NA | TRBV11-2 | CASTFSNRVLETQYF
few | TRBJ2-2 | TRBD1 | TRBV27 | CASRQGQGAGELFF
NA | TRBJ1-4 | TRBD1 | TRBV18 | CASSPGQNNEKLFF
few | TRBJ2-5 | TRBD1 | TRBV15 | CATSVQGYQETQYF
few | TRBJ2-1 | NA | TRBV3-1 | CASSPFGEGNEQFF
few | TRBJ2-1 | TRBD2 | TRBV9 | CASSGLGGETEGYEQFF
many | TRBJ2-2 | TRBD2 | TRBV7-7 | CASTPWGTSFTSNTGELFF
NA | TRBJ2-2 | NA | TRBV2 | CASSDGLTSNTGELFF
NA | TRBJ2-3 | NA | TRBV18 | CASSPTRTTDTQYF
NA | TRBJ2-7 | TRBD2 | TRBV6-2/TRBV6-3 | CASSPSGRSTYEQYF
few | TRBJ2-5 | NA | TRBV6-2/TRBV6-3 | CASSYRRQTQYF
NA | TRBJ2-1 | TRBD2 | TRBV5-1 | CASRSGTSPYNEQFF